These T cell receptor beta chains were read from a single sample in a study of spatial heterogeneity in lung cancer. TCRdb processed the 5' RACE reads anew with MiXCR; each CDR3 protein has one entry. The data hold about 100,000 distinct CDR3 sequences, with roughly 4.5% observed a single time. The material sequenced was lung tumor tissue, taken at surgery. These receptors all come from a male donor with early-stage non-small cell lung cancer. CDR3s leave out the opening cysteine and the closing phenylalanine or tryptophan.

V gene: TRBV3-1
J gene: TRBJ1-1
CDR3 protein: ASSMTGGVTEAF

V gene: TRBV24-1
J gene: TRBJ2-1
CDR3 protein: ATSDLPGFSYNEQF

V gene: TRBV28
J gene: TRBJ1-2
CDR3 protein: ASSRANYGYT

V gene: TRBV3-1
J gene: TRBJ2-5
CDR3 protein: ASSQDRETQY

V gene: TRBV27
J gene: TRBJ2-7
CDR3 protein: ASSLSSGTSGYEQY

V gene: TRBV5-1
J gene: TRBJ2-4
CDR3 protein: ASSSLTSGSSGIQY

V gene: TRBV3-1
J gene: TRBJ2-3
CDR3 protein: ASSQGGGTDTQY

V gene: TRBV14
J gene: TRBJ2-7
CDR3 protein: ASSAGGRTSTYEQY

V gene: TRBV2
J gene: TRBJ1-5
CDR3 protein: ASSEQGIYNQPQH

V gene: TRBV12-3/TRBV12-4
J gene: TRBJ2-1
CDR3 protein: ASSPGESISTYNEQF

V gene: TRBV25-1
J gene: TRBJ2-3
CDR3 protein: ASIRTPPTDTQY

V gene: TRBV10-3
J gene: TRBJ1-4
CDR3 protein: ATSQGEKLF

V gene: TRBV28
J gene: TRBJ2-1
CDR3 protein: ASSHRPDYNEQF

V gene: TRBV4-1
J gene: TRBJ1-1
CDR3 protein: ASSQARGRGGEAF

V gene: TRBV6-6
J gene: TRBJ1-1
CDR3 protein: ASRRGQGRVGYF

V gene: TRBV16
J gene: TRBJ1-2
CDR3 protein: ASSQSTRVGYGYT

V gene: TRBV14
J gene: TRBJ2-7
CDR3 protein: ASSATGDTSYEQY

V gene: TRBV5-1
J gene: TRBJ2-1
CDR3 protein: ASSLEGNEQF

V gene: TRBV28
J gene: TRBJ1-1
CDR3 protein: ASSFSSPAF

V gene: TRBV4-2
J gene: TRBJ2-2
CDR3 protein: ASSQVQGLSSSGRVNTGELF